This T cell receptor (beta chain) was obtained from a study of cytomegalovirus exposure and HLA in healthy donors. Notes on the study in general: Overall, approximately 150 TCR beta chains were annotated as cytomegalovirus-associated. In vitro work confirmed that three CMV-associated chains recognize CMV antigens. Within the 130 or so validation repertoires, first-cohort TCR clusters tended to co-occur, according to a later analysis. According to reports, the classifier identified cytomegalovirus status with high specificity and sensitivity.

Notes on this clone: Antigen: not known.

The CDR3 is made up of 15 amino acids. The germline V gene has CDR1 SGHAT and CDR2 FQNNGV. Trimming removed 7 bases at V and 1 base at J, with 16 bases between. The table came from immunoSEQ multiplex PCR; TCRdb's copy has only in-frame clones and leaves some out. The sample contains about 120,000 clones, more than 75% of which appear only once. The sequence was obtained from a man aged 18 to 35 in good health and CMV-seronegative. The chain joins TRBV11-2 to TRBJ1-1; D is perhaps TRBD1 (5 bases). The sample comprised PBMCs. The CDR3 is CASTLKYDRNTEAFF. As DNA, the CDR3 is TGTGCCAGCACCCTGAAATATGACAGGAACACTGAAGCTTTCTTT.